This T cell receptor (beta chain) was sequenced for a study of CD8+ T cells in alopecia areata. Sampling of alopecia areata patients yielded lesional scalp punch biopsies as well as peripheral blood. PBMCs were stained for CD3, CD4 and CD8, and CD4+ and CD8+ T cells were sorted. Whole-study results and caveats: Lesional tissue from the scalp (especially in alopecia totalis/universalis) showed higher clonality than normal scalp.

Investigators isolated RNA and reverse transcribed it into cDNA to act as the sequencing template. Generated by immunoSEQ multiplex PCR, the TCRdb table keeps only in-frame clones and is missing some. The table records around 82,000 clones, approximately 50% of them present only once. V lost 4 bases and J lost 8, with 15 bases in between. The CDR3 runs 14 residues. The germline CDR1 and CDR2 sequences are SGHVS and FQNEAQ. As to this clone: Its antigen is unidentified.

The receptor was derived from a human donor with alopecia areata. The chain has TRBV7-8 and TRBJ1-5; D gene unclear. Source material: NKG2D-high CD8+ T cells sorted from blood. The CDR3 nucleotides read TGTGCCAGCAGCTCAAGACACCGGTTGGAGCCCCAGCATTTT. Translation: CASSSRHRLEPQHF.